The 31 T cell receptor beta chains below were found in one sample sequenced in a study of early T cells in non-severe SARS-CoV-2 infection. One entry per CDR3 protein results from TCRdb running MiXCR on the 5' RACE reads. This repertoire shows about 56,000 distinct CDR3 sequences, roughly 16% found once; its top ten account for approximately 4%. The sequencing here drew on whole blood, taken at baseline. These receptors came from an adult who was a healthcare worker with PCR-confirmed SARS-CoV-2 infection or an uninfected control (not recorded which).

The chain couples TRBV12-3 or TRBV12-4 to TRBJ2-7; TRBD1 matches 7 bases. The length of the CDR3 is 13 residues. Trimming took 2 bases from V and 4 from J; bases not matched to a gene: 2. This chain's CDR3 is CASSLTRGYEQYF. The DNA of the CDR3 is TGTGCCAGCAGTTTAACCAGGGGGTACGAGCAGTACTTC.

This chain joins TRBV29-1 and TRBJ1-1; no definite D call. The V gene lost 4 bases and the J gene lost 5 bases, with 20 bases spanning the gap. Germline lookup yields CDR1 SQVTM and CDR2 ANQGSEA. The CDR3 spans 15 residues. The CDR3 loop reads CSVADGPALRTEAFF. The DNA of the CDR3 is TGCAGCGTTGCGGATGGGCCGGCCTTGAGGACTGAAGCTTTCTTT.

This clonotype was seen a handful of times. V and J are TRBV18 and TRBJ2-3; D remains ambiguous. The CDR3 contains 13 residues. V dropped 2 bases and J dropped 4 bases, with 7 bases sitting between them. Germline V gene lookup returns CDR1 KGHSH and CDR2 LQKENI. The CDR3 coding sequence is TGTGCCAGCTCACCAATGATTGCAGATACGCAGTATTTT. Protein: CASSPMIADTQYF. Together with reference TRBV18 and TRBJ2-3, the CDR3 gives the full variable domain: NAGVMQNPRHLVRRRGQEARLRCSPMKGHSHVYWYRQLPEEGLKFMVYLQKENIIDESGMPKERFSAEFPKEGPSILRIQQVVRGDSAAYFCASSPMIADTQYFGPGTRLTVL.

This clonotype was counted many times. The rearrangement uses TRBV9 and TRBJ2-5, with D hard to call. V was cut by 0 bases and J by 4 bases, with 7 bases left in between. The CDR3 covers 13 residues. Germline V gene lookup returns CDR1 SGDLS and CDR2 YYNGEE. CDR3 DNA: TGTGCCAGCAGCGTAGGAGCTCTAGAGACCCAGTACTTC. Translating it yields CASSVGALETQYF.

With regard to this clonotype: A much larger clone lies one base from this, so it may be a read error. V and J are TRBV2 and TRBJ2-5; D might be TRBD1 (6 bases). V lost 7 bases to trimming and J lost 4 bases, with 16 bases between them. The CDR3 is made up of 14 amino acids. Germline V gene lookup returns CDR1 SNHLY and CDR2 FYNNEI. CDR3 in DNA: TGTGCCAGCAACGTTGTGCAGGGGACAGAGACCCAGTACTTC. It codes for CASNVVQGTETQYF.

This clonotype has only a few counts. The chain joins TRBV20-1 to TRBJ2-7; 11 positions agree with TRBD2. V gave up 2 bases and J gave up 0 bases; unmatched junction bases: 6. Germline assignment: CDR1 DFQATT and CDR2 SNEGSKA (reference sequence). The CDR3 runs to 16 residues. CDR3 sequence (DNA): TGCAGTGCTAGAACTAGCGGGGGCCTAAGCTCCTACGAGCAGTACTTC. It translates to CSARTSGGLSSYEQYF.

This clonotype has at least ten counts. The genes are TRBV20-1 and TRBJ2-7; a possible D gene is TRBD1 (8 bases). The CDR3 has 17 residues. The germline V gene has CDR1 DFQATT and CDR2 SNEGSKA (reference sequence). Trimming pared 0 bases from V and 2 bases from J, leaving 20 bases between. CDR3 region: CSARDLGGGQEAYEQYF. The CDR3 nucleotides read TGCAGTGCTAGAGATTTAGGGGGGGGACAGGAGGCCTACGAGCAGTACTTC.

In its sample, this clonotype was seen many times. This chain links TRBV28 with TRBJ2-1; tentatively, D is TRBD2 (6 bases). Trimming pared 2 bases from V and 3 bases from J, leaving 8 bases between. The germline CDR1 and CDR2 sequences are MDHEN and SYDVKM. The CDR3 length is 14 residues. DNA for the CDR3: TGTGCCAGCAGTTTAGGCGGGAACTACAATGAGCAGTTCTTC. Residues: CASSLGGNYNEQFF. Drawing the rest from reference TRBV28 and TRBJ2-1, the complete variable domain is DVKVTQSSRYLVKRTGEKVFLECVQDMDHENMFWYRQDPGLGLRLIYFSYDVKMKEKGDIPEGYSVSREKKERFSLILESASTNQTSMYLCASSLGGNYNEQFFGPGTRLTVL.

A single count supports this clonotype. The gene calls are TRBV5-1 and TRBJ2-2; no firm D call. CDR1 and CDR2 (germline): SGHRS, YFSETQ. V was trimmed by 6 bases and J by 1 base, leaving 10 bases between them. The CDR3 is 14 amino acids. The DNA of the CDR3 is TGCGCCAGCACCCTGGGGTGGAACACCGGGGAGCTGTTTTTT. This translates into CASTLGWNTGELFF.

This clonotype showed up many times. The chain employs TRBV6-1 and TRBJ1-2; tentative D call: TRBD1 (5 bases). Germline loops: CDR1 MNHNS, CDR2 SASEGT. The CDR3 extends over 15 amino acids. V lost 0 bases to trimming and J lost 4 bases, with 12 bases between them. CDR3 loop: CASSEAQGSVYGYTF. As DNA, the CDR3 is TGTGCCAGCAGTGAAGCTCAGGGTTCCGTCTATGGCTACACCTTC.

The rearrangement uses TRBV5-6 and TRBJ2-7; no firm D call. The V end was cut by 4 bases, the J end by 0 bases, with 14 bases between. This CDR3 has 15 amino acids. CDR1 SGHDT and CDR2 YYEEEE come from the germline V gene. The CDR3 protein is CASSRNGFLSYEQYF. The CDR3, as DNA: TGTGCCAGCAGCCGGAACGGGTTCCTCTCCTACGAGCAGTACTTC.

The chain employs TRBV20-1 and TRBJ2-7; 7 bases map to TRBD2. Per the germline V gene, CDR1 is DFQATT and CDR2 is SNEGSKA (reference sequence). V shed 4 bases, J shed 0 bases, and the junction held 9 bases outside the gene matches. This CDR3 region has 15 residues. CDR3 DNA sequence: TGCAGTGCTACAATTCACGGGAGGCCCTCCTACGAGCAGTACTTC. Translating gives CSATIHGRPSYEQYF.

This clonotype appeared many times. The genes are TRBV11-2 and TRBJ2-7, with a possible D match to TRBD1 (6 bases). Germline CDR1 SGHAT, CDR2 FQNNGV. Trimming removed 3 bases from V and 4 bases from J, with 10 bases in between. This CDR3 contains 13 residues. CDR3 DNA sequence: TGTGCCAGCAGCTTTACAGGGAGATACGAGCAGTACTTC. Protein sequence: CASSFTGRYEQYF.

This rearrangement joins TRBV27 to TRBJ2-7; 15 nucleotides align to TRBD2. Trimming cost V 6 bases and J 5 bases; bases outside gene matches: 11. Per germline, CDR1 MNHEY and CDR2 SMNVEV (reference sequence). The CDR3 loop spans 17 amino acids. The CDR3 region is CASSSGLAGGRGHEQYF. CDR3 DNA: TGTGCCAGCAGCTCGGGACTAGCGGGAGGCCGAGGCCACGAGCAGTACTTC.

This clonotype turned up a few times. The V and J genes are TRBV4-1 and TRBJ1-6; tentatively, D is TRBD1 (5 bases). The CDR3 consists of 14 residues. Germline V gives CDR1 MGHRA, CDR2 YSYEKL. Trimming pared 1 base from V and 7 bases from J, leaving 8 bases between. CDR3 sequence reads: CASSQGKGNSPLHF. Here the CDR3 DNA reads TGCGCCAGCAGCCAAGGGAAGGGGAATTCACCCCTCCACTTT.

This clonotype was picked up many times. The V call is TRBV12-3 or TRBV12-4, the J call TRBJ1-5; D is uncertain. The CDR3 has 13 amino acids. V was trimmed by 0 bases and J by 6 bases, leaving 6 bases between them. CDR3 bases: TGTGCCAGCAGTTTAGCCGAGGGTCAGCCCCAGCATTTT. Amino acid sequence: CASSLAEGQPQHF.

This rearrangement joins TRBV29-1 to TRBJ1-1, with D unclear. The V gene lost 3 bases and the J gene lost 5 bases, with 7 bases spanning the gap. Germline CDR1 is SQVTM and CDR2 is ANQGSEA. This CDR3 region has 11 residues. This chain's CDR3 is CSVDSVTEAFF. CDR3 nucleotide sequence: TGCAGCGTTGACAGCGTGACTGAAGCTTTCTTT.

The chain joins TRBV20-1 to TRBJ2-3; TRBD2 might be the D (5 bases). Looked up from germline, CDR1 is DFQATT and CDR2 is SNEGSKA (reference sequence). V shed 0 bases and J shed 5 bases, with 15 bases lying between them. CDR3 length: 15 amino acids. CDR3 sequence: CSARDLEDWIDTQYF. The CDR3 coding sequence is TGCAGTGCTAGAGATTTGGAGGATTGGATAGATACGCAGTATTTT.

The genes are TRBV12-3 or TRBV12-4 and TRBJ2-1, with D hard to call. V was trimmed by 3 bases and J by 7 bases, leaving 7 bases between them. The CDR3 runs 12 residues. The CDR3 DNA sequence: TGTGCCAGCAGTTTTGTGGGGAATGAGCAGTTCTTC. Encoded protein: CASSFVGNEQFF.

This clonotype was found a few times. This sequence joins TRBV28 and TRBJ2-1; 11 bases fit TRBD2. V lost 0 bases and J lost 0; bases outside the gene matches: 7. The CDR3 consists of 19 residues. Germline values: CDR1 MDHEN, CDR2 SYDVKM. CDR3 bases: TGTGCCAGCAGTTTATGGGGGACTAGCGGTACGCACTCCTACAATGAGCAGTTCTTC. Its protein product is CASSLWGTSGTHSYNEQFF.

This clonotype was found a few times. The J gene is TRBJ2-7, the V gene TRBV10-1, with D perhaps TRBD1 or TRBD2 (7 bases each). V lost 7 bases to trimming and J lost 1 base, with 17 bases between them. The CDR3 is 15 amino acids. CDR1 and CDR2 from the germline V gene are WNHNN and SYGVQD (reference sequence). The CDR3: CASIHRGGLSYEQYF. CDR3 coding DNA: TGCGCCAGCATCCACAGGGGAGGGTTGTCCTACGAGCAGTACTTC.

The chain joins TRBV29-1 to TRBJ2-1; no definite D call. The germline gives CDR1 SQVTM, CDR2 ANQGSEA. V lost 1 base, J lost 6 bases, and 7 bases lay in between. The CDR3 totals 12 residues. The CDR3: CSVEGDFNEQFF. Here the CDR3 DNA reads TGCAGCGTTGAAGGAGATTTCAATGAGCAGTTCTTC.

The chain links TRBV21-1 to TRBJ2-3; TRBD2, the table's D call, lacks a check against the DNA. TRBV21-1 is noted as a pseudogene. The CDR3 sequence is 17 residues long. The CDR3 DNA reads TGTGCCAGCAGCAGGAAGACTAGCGGGGGTGAGGGAGATACGCAGTATTTT. Its translation is CASSRKTSGGEGDTQYF.

The chain links TRBV5-4 to TRBJ1-1; a possible D gene is TRBD1 (6 bases). The CDR3 spans 12 residues. Germline values: CDR1 SGHNT, CDR2 YYREEE (reference sequence). Trimming removed 9 bases at V and 1 base at J, with 10 bases between. CDR3 bases: TGTGCCACCAGGACAGCGAACACTGAAGCTTTCTTT. This codes for CATRTANTEAFF.

The sample holds a few counts of this clonotype. This chain links TRBV20-1 with TRBJ2-5; 10 bases agree with TRBD2. J gave up 4 bases and V 0 bases, and 11 bases lay outside the gene matches. The CDR3 runs to 17 residues. Looked up from germline, CDR1 is DFQATT and CDR2 is SNEGSKA (reference sequence). Here the CDR3 DNA reads TGCAGTGCTAGAGATCCTACTAGCGGGAAGGTTGCAGAGACCCAGTACTTC. It codes for CSARDPTSGKVAETQYF.

This clonotype occurred a few times. The chain has TRBV2 and TRBJ2-3; 7 bases align to TRBD2. V was pared by 4 bases and J by 0 bases, with 7 bases of the junction left unmatched. The CDR3 is 16 amino acids. Germline CDR1 reads SNHLY; CDR2 reads FYNNEI. The CDR3 nucleotides are TGTGCCAGCAGTGGACTTCTAGCGGCTAGCACAGATACGCAGTATTTT. Amino acid sequence: CASSGLLAASTDTQYF.

This clonotype was observed a few times. This chain joins TRBV18 and TRBJ2-1, with D tentatively TRBD2 (6 bases). Looked up from germline, CDR1 is KGHSH and CDR2 is LQKENI. V shed 10 bases and J shed 0 bases, with 16 bases lying between them. The length of the CDR3 is 15 residues. Here the CDR3 DNA reads TGTGCCACCACCGGGACTCTTAGCTCCTACAATGAGCAGTTCTTC. As protein: CATTGTLSSYNEQFF.

This chain uses TRBV5-1 with TRBJ2-3; 10 bases agree with TRBD2. The V and J ends lost 6 bases and 2 bases, in that order; junction bases with no gene match: 3. CDR1 and CDR2 from the germline V gene are SGHRS and YFSETQ. The length of the CDR3 is 14 residues. As DNA, the CDR3 is TGCGCCAGCACCCTAGCGGGGGACACAGATACGCAGTATTTT. Translating it yields CASTLAGDTDTQYF.

The rearrangement joins TRBV29-1 to TRBJ2-7, with TRBD1 as a possible D gene (5 bases). The CDR3 covers 15 residues. Trimming left V 4 bases short and J 8 bases short, with 24 bases between. Germline CDR1 SQVTM, CDR2 ANQGSEA. The CDR3 DNA follows: TGCAGCGTTGCTCTAGGGGCTTATGATACCACGCAGCAGTACTTC. The encoded protein is CSVALGAYDTTQQYF.

Of note for this clonotype: One base away lies a much larger clone, so this may be a sequencing read error. The rearrangement links TRBV2 to TRBJ2-1; D is unclear. The germline CDR1 and CDR2 sequences are SNHLY and FYNNEI. V dropped 4 bases and J dropped 9 bases, with 7 bases sitting between them. CDR3 length equals 11 residues. The CDR3 DNA reads as TGTGCCAGCAGTGGGGGTGCTGAGCAGTTCTTC. Residues: CASSGGAEQFF.

The table lists this clonotype with many counts. The CDR3: CASSQVDILTYNEQFF. The CDR3, as DNA: TGCGCCAGCAGCCAAGTCGACATTCTTACCTACAATGAGCAGTTCTTC. The J gene is TRBJ2-1, the V gene TRBV4-1; no clear D. Per germline, CDR1 MGHRA and CDR2 YSYEKL. The germline V and J ends were trimmed by 1 base and 2 bases, with 12 bases remaining between them. The CDR3 is 16 residues long.